The subject of this entry is one T cell receptor (beta chain). The sample holds many counts of this clonotype. Its antigen is not yet known. Within one base of it there is no much larger clone, and no base qualities were kept. Preparation of the library involved multiplex PCR. These reads were obtained on an Illumina HiSeq 4000. iRepertoire HTBI primers and Arm-PCR amplification of CDR3 regions were used to construct TCR beta libraries. Gel purification was performed on PCR products prior to sequencing. Regarding the original processing steps: Gene usage analysis of CDR3 amino acid clonotypes relied on the roughly 67 TRBV and about 15 TRBJ segments identified across samples. COPE and FqMerger were used to merge the filtered high-quality paired reads into contigs. BLAST was used to align contigs to the IMGT TRBV, TRBD and TRBJ reference genes, and CDR3 was defined following IMGT. Clonotypes above 0.1% frequency were classified as highly expanded clones. Repertoire diversity was measured by Shannon entropy, and V-J evenness by the Gini coefficient. A clonotype was considered public if more than one individual shared it. Starting from the raw public reads, TCRdb applied fastp trimming at Q25, assembled clones with MiXCR and retained in-frame beta chains. Each record represents a unique CDR3 protein, reported with the most common genes and DNA among its rows. The V and J calls reflect TCRdb's pipeline rather than the authors' work. The sample data list around 500,000 distinct CDR3 sequences, and roughly 20% of these were observed just once. Over 7.5% of the sample is held by the ten biggest clonotypes.

These data originate in a study of regulatory T cells in long-lasting Graves disease (dated by TCRdb to the early 2020s). Notes on the research overall: Persistent Graves' disease was defined as persistently positive TSH receptor autoantibodies together with antithyroid drug treatment for over 5 years. Patients with persistent Graves' disease were compared with patients with newly diagnosed Graves' disease using TCR sequencing and RNA sequencing of peripheral blood. On average, persistent Graves' disease patients in the clinical cohort had been on antithyroid drugs for about 10.3 years. The study was conducted in China and was registered as a clinical trial. A total of around 35 samples underwent TCR sequencing, from about 13 patients with persistent Graves' disease and approximately 20 patients with newly diagnosed Graves' disease.

V and J lose 4 bases and 7 bases, and a span of 17 bases separates them. Measured from the cysteine to the phenylalanine, the CDR3 is 14 residues long. Only CDR3 DNA remains: 42 bases, in frame from the first base. The germline V gene gives CDR1 as SGHRS and CDR2 as YFSETQ. Interpreted using the paper, the time point label stands for: persistent/refractory GD, antithyroid drugs over 5 years with positive TRAb. RNA was extracted from PBMCs in TRIzol for both TCR sequencing and RNA sequencing. The diagnosis of Graves' disease was made according to American Thyroid Association guidelines. Patients were recruited from an endocrinology department in Xi'an, China. Each patient gave about 10 milliliters of peripheral blood, collected in an EDTA anticoagulant tube. PBMCs were isolated by Ficoll Paque Plus density gradient separation without further T cell sorting. An Agilent 2100 Bioanalyzer and agarose gel were used to check RNA quality, while a NanoDrop 2000 measured RNA concentration.

The full study reports these points: The study examined only peripheral blood because the primary lesion, thyroid tissue, could not be accessed. More public clonotypes were shared among persistent patients (fewer than 3,000) than among newly diagnosed patients (roughly 1,000). Persistent disease showed preferential use of TRBV28, TRBJ1-2 and TRBJ2-5, whereas newly diagnosed disease favored TRBV20-1 and TRBJ2-1. Sequencing and analysis were restricted to the TCR beta chain. The small sample size was acknowledged by the authors as a limitation that may reduce accuracy. Persistent Graves' disease patients showed lower TCR Shannon entropy and fewer highly expanded clones than newly diagnosed patients, suggesting clonal expansion.

The V and J segments used are TRBV5-1 and TRBJ1-2; a weak D assignment points to TRBD1 (6 bases agree). This TCR derives from a female donor with Graves disease. Specimen: peripheral blood mononuclear cells (PBMCs), collected when the disease was refractory, from a patient treated with antithyroid drugs. Here the CDR3 is given as CASSMGQPGSGYTF. In nucleotides, the sequence is TGCGCCAGCAGCATGGGACAACCCGGGTCTGGCTACACCTTC.